The clone carrying this T cell receptor beta chain has just one count. Its antigen is undetermined. This CDR3 contains 13 residues. Unmatched junction bases numbered 3, after V lost 0 bases and J lost 10 bases. Germline CDR1 is LGHNA and CDR2 is YNFKEQ. Healthy bone marrow donors made up the cohort. This specimen belongs to a study of cytomegalovirus exposure and HLA in healthy donors. As for the study in general: HLA-typed donors were the source of approximately 88 million unique TCRs, which an early data release held.

Overall study results and limits: In a later analysis, a missense DCLRE1C variant was linked to TCR beta V- and J-gene trimming. The sole available immune exposure information was CMV serostatus.

The PCR was carried out with 60 Vbeta primers and 13 Jbeta primers. Clones were sequenced by immunoSEQ multiplex PCR, and TCRdb holds only the in-frame ones, with some missing. Of over 150,000 clones listed, under 70% are singletons. The gene calls are TRBV4-2 and TRBJ2-1, with 7 bases that match TRBD1. Sequenced sample: PBMCs. This TCR came from a woman aged 40 to 49 in good health and CMV-seropositive. The CDR3 loop is CASSQEGGSEQFF. The CDR3 DNA follows: TGTGCCAGCAGCCAAGAAGGGGGCTCCGAGCAGTTCTTC.